This T cell receptor (beta chain) was sequenced in a study of T cell responses to AZD1222 COVID-19 vaccine. This table comes from immunoSEQ multiplex PCR, and its TCRdb copy is limited to in-frame clones, with some not included. The sample consists of over 130,000 clones, over 90% of them appearing once. Findings and limits, study-wide: Reportedly, nearly half of unique spike TCRs recognized epitopes outside B.1.351/B.1.1.7 mutations.

As to this clone: As yet, its antigen is unknown.

Researchers grouped second doses given at about 4 or about 12 weeks into one pool. The sample consisted of peripheral blood, taken 28 days after the second AZD1222 dose. The receptor was derived from an adult who received the AZD1222 COVID-19 vaccine.

CDR3 sequence (DNA): TGTGCCAGCAGTAAGGGGGGGAACACCGGGGAGCTGTTTTTT. Translated: CASSKGGNTGELFF. The V and J genes are TRBV28 and TRBJ2-2, with D possibly called TRBD1 or TRBD2 (6 bases each). Looked up from germline, CDR1 is MDHEN and CDR2 is SYDVKM. Between the trimmed V and J ends, which lost 5 bases and 1 base, there was a span of 8 bases. This CDR3 has 14 residues.